The clone carrying this TCR beta chain appeared a single time. The data stem from a study of blood T cell repertoires in COVID-19. Study at large: Italy, Spain and the United States were the sources of the convalescent and acute COVID-19 samples. In each case, the material was cDNA or gDNA derived from T cells, B-cell-depleted T cells, or PBMCs.

Original handling: Estimation of nucleated cell counts was performed using reference gene primer amplification. Repertoires were generated with immunoSEQ multiplex PCR, while TCRdb's copy carries only in-frame clones and drops some. V, J and clone size were drawn from that table, and D and trimming were deduced from the DNA. The table records 90,000 to 120,000 clones, approximately 80% of them present only once. V shed 2 bases, J shed 2 bases, and the junction held 17 bases outside the gene matches. The germline V gene encodes CDR1 LNHDA and CDR2 SQIVND (reference sequence). This CDR3 comprises 19 residues.

The V call is TRBV19, the J call TRBJ1-2, with 7 nucleotides matching TRBD1. Sequencing was done on a sample of peripheral blood. The receptor was derived from a man between 65 and 85 years old with acute or convalescent COVID-19. The CDR3 DNA sequence: TGTGCCAGTAGTATACATTATTCCGGGACAGCGATACTCAACTATGGCTACACCTTC. Amino acids: CASSIHYSGTAILNYGYTF.